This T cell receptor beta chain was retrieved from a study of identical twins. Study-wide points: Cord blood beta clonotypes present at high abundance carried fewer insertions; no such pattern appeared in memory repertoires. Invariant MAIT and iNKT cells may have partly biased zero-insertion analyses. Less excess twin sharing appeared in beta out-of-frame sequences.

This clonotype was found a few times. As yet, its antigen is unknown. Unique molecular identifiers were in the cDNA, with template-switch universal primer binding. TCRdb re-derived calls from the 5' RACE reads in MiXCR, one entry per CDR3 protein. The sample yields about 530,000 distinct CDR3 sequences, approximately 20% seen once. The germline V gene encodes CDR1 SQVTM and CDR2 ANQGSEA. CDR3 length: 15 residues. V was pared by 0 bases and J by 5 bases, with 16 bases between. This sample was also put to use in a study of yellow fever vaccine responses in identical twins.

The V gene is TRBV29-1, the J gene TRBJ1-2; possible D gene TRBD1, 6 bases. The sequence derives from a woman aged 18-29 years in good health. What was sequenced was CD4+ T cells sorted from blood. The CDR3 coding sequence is TGCAGCGTTGAAGATCGAACAGGGAAGGTGTATGGCTACACCTTC. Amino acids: CSVEDRTGKVYGYTF. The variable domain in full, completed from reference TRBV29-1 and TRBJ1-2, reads SAVISQKPSRDICQRGTSLTIQCQVDSQVTMMFWYRQQPGQSLTLIATANQGSEATYESGFVIDKFPISRPNLTFSTLTVSNMSPEDSSIYLCSVEDRTGKVYGYTFGSGTRLTVV.